Following are 26 T cell receptor beta chains from one sample sequenced in a study of T cell repertoires in cytomegalovirus infection. A single record per CDR3 protein comes from TCRdb applying MiXCR to the reads. This table has about 27,000 distinct CDR3 sequences, under 20% appearing once. No antigen has been assigned to these receptors. This specimen was CD8+ T cells from cultured PBMCs, taken from culture after CMV antigen stimulation. Every receptor here comes from a human donor in good health (CMV status not recorded). Some clones in this sample may be carry-over from other donors' samples.

The chain joins TRBV24-1 to TRBJ2-3; D not resolved. This CDR3 comprises 13 residues. The germline V and J ends were trimmed by 3 bases and 2 bases, with 5 bases remaining between them. Germline V gene lookup returns CDR1 KGHDR and CDR2 SFDVKD. The CDR3 sequence: CATSDTYTDTQYF. The CDR3 DNA sequence: TGTGCCACCAGTGATACTTACACAGATACGCAGTATTTT.

The chain couples TRBV7-2 to TRBJ1-4, with D maybe TRBD1 (5 bases). CDR1 is SGHTA and CDR2 is FQGNSA in the germline V gene. The CDR3 spans 14 residues. With 5 bases removed from V and 7 bases from J, the gap between germline ends came to 14 bases. The CDR3 spells CASSPPGRSEKLFF. Written as DNA, the CDR3 is TGTGCCAGCAGCCCCCCGGGACGAAGTGAAAAACTGTTTTTT.

This clonotype has a count of ten or more. J is TRBJ2-7 and V is TRBV20-1; 9 bases align to TRBD1. The germline gives CDR1 DFQATT, CDR2 SNEGSKA (reference sequence). Trimming at V came to 3 bases and at J to 3 bases, leaving 6 bases not matched to a gene. The length of the CDR3 is 14 residues. The CDR3 DNA reads TGCAGTGCTAGGTTACCGGGACAGGGCTACGAGCAGTACTTC. This codes for CSARLPGQGYEQYF.

This clonotype occurred a few times. The CDR3 loop reads CASSISGGTTGELFF. The CDR3 nucleotides read TGTGCCAGTAGTATTAGCGGGGGCACCACCGGGGAGCTGTTTTTT. This chain connects TRBV19 to TRBJ2-2; TRBD2 matches at 9 bases. V lost 3 bases to trimming and J lost 4 bases; unmatched junction nucleotides: 3. The germline gives CDR1 LNHDA, CDR2 SQIVND (reference sequence). The CDR3 has 15 residues. The whole variable domain, remainder taken from reference TRBV19 and TRBJ2-2, is DGGITQSPKYLFRKEGQNVTLSCEQNLNHDAMYWYRQDPGQGLRLIYYSQIVNDFQKGDIAEGYSVSREKKESFPLTVTSAQKNPTAFYLCASSISGGTTGELFFGEGSRLTVL.

This chain joins TRBV9 and TRBJ1-2; D gene unclear. V lost 4 bases to trimming and J lost 6 bases, with 10 bases between them. Germline V CDR1 and CDR2: SGDLS, YYNGEE. CDR3 length equals 12 residues. The CDR3 bases are TGTGCCAGCAGCACGCGGACCGATGGCTACACCTTC. It specifies CASSTRTDGYTF. Drawing the rest from reference TRBV9 and TRBJ1-2, the complete variable domain is DSGVTQTPKHLITATGQRVTLRCSPRSGDLSVYWYQQSLDQGLQFLIQYYNGEERAKGNILERFSAQQFPDLHSELNLSSLELGDSALYFCASSTRTDGYTFGSGTRLTVV.

The table lists this clonotype with many counts. The chain is built from TRBV10-2 and TRBJ2-5; either TRBD1 or TRBD2 may fit D (5 bases each). The CDR3 is made up of 15 amino acids. The germline V and J ends were trimmed by 0 bases and 4 bases, with 12 bases remaining between them. CDR1 WSHSY and CDR2 SAAADI come from the germline V gene. The CDR3 region has the DNA TGCGCCAGCAGTGAGTCAAGTGGGACGGGAGAGACCCAGTACTTC. Amino acid sequence: CASSESSGTGETQYF.

This chain links TRBV4-2 with TRBJ1-2, with D possibly being TRBD1 (5 bases). The V end was cut by 4 bases, the J end by 4 bases, with 22 bases between. Germline CDR1 reads LGHNA; CDR2 reads YNFKEQ. The CDR3 runs 17 residues. The CDR3 DNA sequence: TGTGCCAGCAGCCCCGTGTGGACACCTGATGTACGCTATGGCTACACCTTC. This gives the protein CASSPVWTPDVRYGYTF.

The gene calls are TRBV4-2 and TRBJ2-5, with 10 bases fitting TRBD2. Per the germline V gene, CDR1 is LGHNA and CDR2 is YNFKEQ. CDR3 length equals 17 residues. Germline trimming cut 3 bases from V and 4 bases from J; bases unmatched to any gene: 11. CDR3 protein: CASSQEGSGGARETQYF. The CDR3 DNA reads as TGTGCCAGCAGCCAGGAAGGGAGCGGGGGGGCTCGAGAGACCCAGTACTTC.

This clonotype qualifies as large (0.1 to 1%). This chain uses TRBV28 with TRBJ1-1; no clear D. Germline loops: CDR1 MDHEN, CDR2 SYDVKM. Trimming shortened V by 2 bases and J by 1 base, and 11 bases separated the two germline ends. The CDR3 extends over 15 amino acids. The CDR3, as DNA: TGTGCCAGCAGTTTAGGGTTCTCAGGGAACACTGAAGCTTTCTTT. It yields the protein CASSLGFSGNTEAFF.

This clonotype turned up a few times. The chain combines TRBV12-3 or TRBV12-4 with TRBJ1-2; D might be TRBD1 (5 bases). The CDR3 length is 13 residues. Trimming stripped 9 bases from V and 6 bases from J, with 17 bases between. The CDR3 DNA follows: TGTGCCAGTAAGCCAGGGAGGTCCGATGGCTACACCTTC. Amino acids: CASKPGRSDGYTF.

This clonotype rates as medium-sized. The CDR3 region has the DNA TGTGCCAGCAGCCGACACGGGGATCAAGAGACCCAGTACTTC. Translation: CASSRHGDQETQYF. J is TRBJ2-5 and V is TRBV12-3 or TRBV12-4; D possibly corresponds to TRBD2 (5 bases). The V end was cut by 6 bases, the J end by 2 bases, with 13 bases between. This CDR3 spans 14 amino acids.

This chain links TRBV6-2 or TRBV6-3 with TRBJ1-5, with D tentatively TRBD1 (5 bases). Between the trimmed V and J ends, which lost 3 bases and 3 bases, there was a span of 15 bases. This CDR3 has 16 amino acids. Germline lookup yields CDR1 MNHEY and CDR2 SVGEGT. CDR3 bases: TGTGCCAGCAGTTATTACGGGACGGAGTACAATCAGCCCCAGCATTTT. Its protein product is CASSYYGTEYNQPQHF.

A few counts support this clonotype. The chain couples TRBV7-9 to TRBJ1-4, with 10 bases lining up with TRBD1. With 7 bases clipped from V and 8 bases from J, the junction kept 7 bases outside the gene matches. The CDR3 sequence is 14 residues long. The germline gives CDR1 SEHNR, CDR2 FQNEAQ (reference sequence). CDR3 sequence (DNA): TGTGCCAGCACCCCGGACAGGGGGAGAGAAAAACTGTTTTTT. Translation gives CASTPDRGREKLFF.

This clonotype was detected a few times. The chain has TRBV19 and TRBJ2-7; 7 nucleotides match TRBD1. The CDR3 sequence is 14 residues long. Germline assignment: CDR1 LNHDA and CDR2 SQIVND (reference sequence). V shed 5 bases and J 5 bases; nucleotides not matched to a gene: 9. Here the CDR3 reads CASSAKQGTHEQYF. The CDR3 DNA reads as TGTGCCAGTAGTGCAAAACAGGGGACCCACGAGCAGTACTTC.

There are a few counts of this clonotype. This chain connects TRBV11-2 to TRBJ2-7; 7 nucleotides agree with TRBD1. The V segment lost 5 bases and the J segment 3 bases; nucleotides outside the gene matches: 10. CDR3 length: 15 amino acids. Germline lookup yields CDR1 SGHAT and CDR2 FQNNGV. This CDR3 is CASSLSTGALYEQYF. The CDR3 region has the DNA TGTGCCAGCAGCCTTAGCACAGGGGCCCTCTACGAGCAGTACTTC.

The chain couples TRBV12-5 to TRBJ2-5, with TRBD1 matching 7 bases. The CDR3 is 18 residues long. Germline CDR1 and CDR2: LGHNT and FRNRAP. Unmatched junction bases numbered 17, after V lost 2 bases and J lost 5 bases. CDR3 in amino acids: CASGLPLLDRFYRETQYF. The CDR3, as DNA: TGTGCTAGTGGTTTGCCACTCCTGGACAGGTTCTATCGGGAGACCCAGTACTTC. The full variable domain, with the rest looked up from reference TRBV12-5 and TRBJ2-5, is DARVTQTPRHKVTEMGQEVTMRCQPILGHNTVFWYRQTMMQGLELLAYFRNRAPLDDSGMPKDRFSAEMPDATLATLKIQPSEPRDSAVYFCASGLPLLDRFYRETQYFGPGTRLLVL.

V gene TRBV7-9 combines with J gene TRBJ2-4; perhaps TRBD1 as D (5 bases). The V end lost 3 bases, the J end lost 8 bases, and 8 bases lay between the germline ends. This CDR3 spans 12 amino acids. Germline V CDR1 and CDR2: SEHNR, FQNEAQ (reference sequence). CDR3 sequence reads: CASSLVQDIQYF. The CDR3 DNA is TGTGCCAGCAGCTTGGTACAGGACATTCAGTACTTC. The full variable domain, completed using reference TRBV7-9 and TRBJ2-4, is DTGVSQNPRHKITKRGQNVTFRCDPISEHNRLYWYRQTLGQGPEFLTYFQNEAQLEKSRLLSDRFSAERPKGSFSTLEIQRTEQGDSAMYLCASSLVQDIQYFGAGTRLSVL.

A remark on this clonotype: This could be a read error, since a much larger clone is one nucleotide away. This chain links TRBV6-2 or TRBV6-3 with TRBJ1-2; D might be TRBD1 (5 bases). Trimming stripped 11 bases from V and 2 bases from J, with 18 bases between. The germline V gene encodes CDR1 MNHEY and CDR2 SVGEGT. The CDR3 is 14 residues long. Here the CDR3 reads CARTPRGVNYGYTF. The CDR3 DNA sequence: TGTGCCCGCACCCCGCGAGGGGTGAACTATGGCTACACCTTC.

Only a few counts were recorded for this clonotype. The chain joins TRBV20-1 to TRBJ2-7; either TRBD1 or TRBD2 may fit D (5 bases each). Germline V gene data show CDR1 as DFQATT and CDR2 as SNEGSKA (reference sequence). This CDR3 spans 12 amino acids. Between the trimmed V and J ends, which lost 6 bases and 2 bases, there was a span of 11 bases. The CDR3 coding sequence is TGCAGTGCGCCGGGACGAACCTACGAGCAGTACTTC. It encodes CSAPGRTYEQYF.

The genes are TRBV6-6 and TRBJ1-5; 7 bases map to TRBD1. The CDR3 contains 17 residues. Trimming took 2 bases from V and 1 from J; bases not matched to a gene: 8. CDR1 is MNHNY and CDR2 is SVGAGI in the germline V gene (reference sequence). The CDR3 sequence: CASSYLGQARSNQPQHF. Here the CDR3 DNA reads TGTGCCAGCAGTTACCTCGGACAGGCTCGCAGCAATCAGCCCCAGCATTTT.

The chain combines TRBV5-8 with TRBJ1-5; D is ambiguous. The ends were cut back, 0 bases at V and 7 bases at J, with 11 bases in the middle. The CDR3 is made up of 14 amino acids. The germline gives CDR1 SGHTS, CDR2 YDEGEE. The CDR3 region has the DNA TGTGCCAGCAGCTTGGCCTTAGGGTACCAGCCCCAGCATTTT. Its translation: CASSLALGYQPQHF.

This clonotype was detected only once. The genes are TRBV7-2 and TRBJ1-2, with D tentatively TRBD1 (5 bases). Germline V gene sequence: CDR1 SGHTA, CDR2 FQGNSA. V was clipped by 3 bases and J by 4 bases, with 12 bases between them. CDR3 size: 14 residues. The CDR3 sequence is CASSLELDSYGYTF. CDR3 bases: TGTGCCAGCAGCTTGGAGCTCGACAGCTATGGCTACACCTTC.

The rearrangement joins TRBV20-1 to TRBJ2-7; D is possibly TRBD2 (5 bases). The V end lost 3 bases, the J end lost 0 bases, and 24 bases lay between the germline ends. CDR1 is DFQATT, CDR2 SNEGSKA, per germline (reference sequence). CDR3 size: 18 residues. The CDR3 is CSARCRVRETQSSYEQYF. DNA of the CDR3: TGCAGTGCTAGGTGTCGGGTTCGGGAAACACAAAGCTCCTACGAGCAGTACTTC.

This clonotype was seen only a few times. The rearrangement joins TRBV7-2 to TRBJ2-1; 15 nucleotides align to TRBD2. This CDR3 comprises 13 residues. Looked up from germline, CDR1 is SGHTA and CDR2 is FQGNSA. J lost 10 bases, V lost 8 bases, and 3 bases had no gene match. The chain's CDR3 is CASGLAGGEEQFF. The CDR3 DNA sequence: TGTGCCAGCGGACTAGCGGGGGGGGAGGAGCAGTTCTTC.

The chain has TRBV5-4 and TRBJ2-5; TRBD2 agrees at 7 bases. In germline, CDR1 is SGHNT, CDR2 YYREEE (reference sequence). V gave up 1 base and J gave up 4 bases; unmatched junction bases: 7. The CDR3 loop spans 15 amino acids. CDR3 sequence reads: CASSLRRERGETQYF. Here the CDR3 DNA reads TGTGCCAGCAGCTTGAGGCGGGAGAGGGGAGAGACCCAGTACTTC.

This clonotype turned up a few times. The V call is TRBV7-9, the J call TRBJ2-3; no definite D call. The ends were cut back, 3 bases at V and 5 bases at J, with 6 bases in the middle. This CDR3 region has 12 residues. Germline-derived CDR1 and CDR2 are SEHNR and FQNEAQ (reference sequence). CDR3 in amino acids: CASSFGIDTQYF. The CDR3 DNA reads TGTGCCAGCAGCTTTGGAATAGATACGCAGTATTTT.